Following are 18 T cell receptor beta chains from one sample sequenced in a study of blood T cell repertoires in COVID-19. The repertoire was sequenced with immunoSEQ multiplex PCR; TCRdb's copy has only in-frame clones and lacks some. In the table there are about 240,000 clones, about four fifths of which are singletons. Sequencing used peripheral blood. The receptors come from a woman older than 75 with acute or convalescent COVID-19.

The J gene is TRBJ1-1, the V gene TRBV5-4, with 7 bases lining up with TRBD1. The V and J ends lost 4 bases and 0 bases, in that order; junction bases with no gene match: 6. The CDR3 runs to 15 residues. The germline CDR1 and CDR2 sequences are SGHNT and YYREEE (reference sequence). CDR3 DNA: TGTGCCAGCAGCGCCCTCAGGGGGATGAACACTGAAGCTTTCTTT. Protein sequence: CASSALRGMNTEAFF.

The chain recombines TRBV2 with TRBJ2-5; 7 bases agree with TRBD2. V lost 8 bases, J lost 1 base, and 7 bases stayed unmatched. Germline CDR1 and CDR2: SNHLY and FYNNEI. The CDR3 consists of 14 residues. CDR3 coding DNA: TGTGCCAGCCGAAGGACTAGTAGCCAAGAGACCCAGTACTTC. Translating gives CASRRTSSQETQYF.

V usage is TRBV19 and J usage is TRBJ2-2; 10 nucleotides align to TRBD1. Germline V gene sequence: CDR1 LNHDA, CDR2 SQIVND (reference sequence). J gave up 7 bases and V 3 bases, and 5 bases lay outside the gene matches. CDR3 length: 15 amino acids. In DNA, the CDR3 is TGTGCCAGTAGTATTGACAGGGGGCTTAACGGGGAGCTGTTTTTT. Encoded protein: CASSIDRGLNGELFF.

The DNA of the CDR3 is TGTGCCACCCAGGAGGACAGGGTCGATCAGCCCCAGCATTTT. Protein sequence: CATQEDRVDQPQHF. The chain combines TRBV10-3 with TRBJ1-5; 8 bases match TRBD1. Germline lookup yields CDR1 ENHRY and CDR2 SYGVKD. The CDR3 runs to 14 residues. Losses at the gene ends were 10 bases for V and 5 bases for J; bases not matched to a gene: 10.

This clone was seen at least ten times. The rearrangement joins TRBV7-9 to TRBJ2-5; maybe TRBD1 (7 bases). CDR1 and CDR2 (germline): SEHNR, FQNEAQ (reference sequence). The V gene lost 9 bases and the J gene lost 4 bases, with 18 bases spanning the gap. This CDR3 is built from 14 residues. CDR3 loop: CASSLAGGGETQYF. The CDR3 DNA sequence: TGTGCCAGTTCTTTAGCAGGGGGAGGAGAGACCCAGTACTTC.

The V gene is TRBV12-5, the J gene TRBJ1-4; D is undetermined. With 3 bases removed from V and 0 bases from J, the gap between germline ends came to 11 bases. Germline assignment: CDR1 LGHNT and CDR2 FRNRAP. The CDR3 totals 16 residues. The CDR3 sequence: CASGLADGPTNEKLFF. CDR3 in DNA: TGTGCTAGTGGTTTAGCGGACGGACCAACTAATGAAAAACTGTTTTTT.

The CDR3 loop reads CASSNDRYSNQPQHF. CDR3 coding DNA: TGTGCCAGCTCGAACGACAGGTATAGCAATCAGCCCCAGCATTTT. The chain is built from TRBV18 and TRBJ1-5; TRBD1 might be the D (6 bases). The germline CDR1 and CDR2 sequences are KGHSH and LQKENI. The CDR3 consists of 15 residues. Trimming removed 6 bases at V and 0 bases at J, with 12 bases between.

The V and J genes are TRBV11-2 and TRBJ2-1; TRBD2 matches at 9 bases. Per the germline V gene, CDR1 is SGHAT and CDR2 is FQNNGV. Trimming at V came to 3 bases and at J to 4 bases, leaving 4 bases not matched to a gene. The CDR3 length is 15 residues. The CDR3: CASSLAGGLYNEQFF. The DNA of the CDR3 is TGTGCCAGCAGCTTGGCGGGGGGGCTTTACAATGAGCAGTTCTTC.

The chain recombines TRBV6-4 with TRBJ2-3; 9 nucleotides line up with TRBD1. This CDR3 region has 18 residues. Germline-derived CDR1 and CDR2 are MRHNA and SNTAGT. J gave up 0 bases and V 0 bases, and 7 bases lay outside the gene matches. In DNA form, the CDR3 reads TGTGCCAGCAGTGACTCCCCCTCTGGGACAGGGAGCACAGATACGCAGTATTTT. Encoded protein: CASSDSPSGTGSTDTQYF.

This clone came up many times. The chain employs TRBV29-1 and TRBJ2-3; possibly TRBD2 for D (5 bases). The germline CDR1 and CDR2 sequences are SQVTM and ANQGSEA. Trimming pared 7 bases from V and 6 bases from J, leaving 14 bases between. The CDR3 is 12 amino acids. The DNA of the CDR3 is TGCAGCGCTCACGCGTCGGGGGATACGCAGTATTTT. Translation gives CSAHASGDTQYF.

The rearrangement links TRBV10-3 to TRBJ1-1, with D possibly matching TRBD1 (5 bases). Trimming shortened V by 6 bases and J by 11 bases, and 16 bases separated the two germline ends. From germline, CDR1 is ENHRY and CDR2 SYGVKD. This CDR3 comprises 12 residues. The CDR3 DNA is TGTGCCATCAGCCCCCGGGGGACTGCCGCTTTCTTT. This encodes CAISPRGTAAFF.

Comments on this clone: Other nucleotide sequences in the sample specify the same CDR3. The chain has TRBV5-1 and TRBJ2-7, with 10 bases that match TRBD2. Germline trimming cut 0 bases from V and 2 bases from J; bases unmatched to any gene: 2. The CDR3 has 15 amino acids. Germline-derived CDR1 and CDR2 are SGHRS and YFSETQ. CDR3 sequence reads: CASSLALAGAYEQYF. The CDR3 coding sequence is TGCGCCAGCAGCTTGGCGCTAGCGGGGGCCTACGAGCAGTACTTC.

This chain joins TRBV6-6 and TRBJ1-5, with D unresolved. Germline V gene lookup returns CDR1 MNHNY and CDR2 SVGAGI (reference sequence). The CDR3 loop spans 10 amino acids. V was cut by 8 bases and J by 6 bases, with 5 bases left in between. The CDR3 loop is CASGRQPQHF. The CDR3 bases are TGTGCCAGCGGGCGTCAGCCCCAGCATTTT.

The rearrangement joins TRBV3-1 (or the pseudogene TRBV3-2) to TRBJ2-7; D unclear. In germline, CDR1 is LGHDT, CDR2 YNNKEL (reference sequence). This CDR3 comprises 15 residues. Trimming took 0 bases from V and 0 from J, leaving 9 bases between them. The CDR3 nucleotides are TGTGCCAGCAGCCAAGATTTTGCCAGCTCCTACGAGCAGTACTTC. It translates to CASSQDFASSYEQYF.

This clone came up once. The V and J genes are TRBV11-2 and TRBJ1-1; maybe TRBD1 (5 bases). Germline lookup yields CDR1 SGHAT and CDR2 FQNNGV. This CDR3 is built from 12 residues. V lost 5 bases and J lost 10, with 14 bases in between. CDR3 region: CASSPPGGAAFF. As DNA, the CDR3 is TGTGCCAGCAGCCCTCCGGGGGGTGCAGCTTTCTTT.

The rearrangement links TRBV28 to TRBJ1-1; 10 bases are a match to TRBD1. V was pared by 1 base and J by 1 base, with 6 bases of the junction left unmatched. The CDR3 consists of 17 residues. Germline CDR1 is MDHEN and CDR2 is SYDVKM. CDR3 coding DNA: TGTGCCAGCAGTTTATCAAGACAGGGGGCGCGGAACACTGAAGCTTTCTTT. Translating gives CASSLSRQGARNTEAFF. Full variable domain (rest looked up from reference TRBV28 and TRBJ1-1): DVKVTQSSRYLVKRTGEKVFLECVQDMDHENMFWYRQDPGLGLRLIYFSYDVKMKEKGDIPEGYSVSREKKERFSLILESASTNQTSMYLCASSLSRQGARNTEAFFGQGTRLTVV.

This chain connects TRBV12-5 to TRBJ2-7, with 7 nucleotides matching TRBD2. The trim removed 2 bases at V and 7 bases at J, leaving 8 bases unmatched. Germline V gene sequence: CDR1 LGHNT, CDR2 FRNRAP. The CDR3 is 14 amino acids. The CDR3 region has the DNA TGTGCTAGTGGTTTGAAAGGAGCGGGGTCGGAGCAGTACTTC. Amino acid sequence: CASGLKGAGSEQYF.

The chain is built from TRBV10-2 and TRBJ2-2, with D tentatively TRBD1 (6 bases). The CDR3 spans 13 residues. Trimming pared 6 bases from V and 5 bases from J, leaving 10 bases between. In germline, CDR1 is WSHSY, CDR2 SAAADI. CDR3 protein: CASRRGQTGELFF. CDR3 in DNA: TGCGCCAGCAGACGAGGACAGACCGGGGAGCTGTTTTTT.